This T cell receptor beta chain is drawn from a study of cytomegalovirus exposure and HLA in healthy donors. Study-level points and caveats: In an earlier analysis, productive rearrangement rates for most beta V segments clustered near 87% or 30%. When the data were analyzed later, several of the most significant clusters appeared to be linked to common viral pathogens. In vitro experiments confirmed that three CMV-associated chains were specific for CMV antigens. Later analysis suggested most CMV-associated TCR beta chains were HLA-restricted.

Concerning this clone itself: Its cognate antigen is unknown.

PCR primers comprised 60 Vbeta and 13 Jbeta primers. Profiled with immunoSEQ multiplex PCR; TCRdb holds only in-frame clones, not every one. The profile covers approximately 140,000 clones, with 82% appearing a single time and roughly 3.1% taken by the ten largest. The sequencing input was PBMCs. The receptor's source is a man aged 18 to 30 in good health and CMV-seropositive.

The CDR3 loop is CASSLQRRGGSSYNEQFF. CDR3 bases: TGCGCCAGCAGCTTGCAACGGCGCGGGGGGAGCTCCTACAATGAGCAGTTCTTC. The chain carries TRBV5-1 and TRBJ2-1, with TRBD2 matching 8 bases. Germline V lookup: CDR1 SGHRS, CDR2 YFSETQ. V lost 1 base to trimming and J lost 0 bases; unmatched junction nucleotides: 9. The CDR3 contains 18 residues.